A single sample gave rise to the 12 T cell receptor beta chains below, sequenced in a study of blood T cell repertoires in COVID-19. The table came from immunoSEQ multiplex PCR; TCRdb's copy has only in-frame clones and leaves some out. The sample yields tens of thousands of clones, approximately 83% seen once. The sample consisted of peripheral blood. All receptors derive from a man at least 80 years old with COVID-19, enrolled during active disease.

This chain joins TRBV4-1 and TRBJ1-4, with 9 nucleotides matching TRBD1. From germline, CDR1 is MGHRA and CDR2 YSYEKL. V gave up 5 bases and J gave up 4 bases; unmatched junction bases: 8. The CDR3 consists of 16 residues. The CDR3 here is CASSRAGTGINEKLFF. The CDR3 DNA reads TGCGCCAGCAGCAGAGCCGGGACAGGGATTAATGAAAAACTGTTTTTT.

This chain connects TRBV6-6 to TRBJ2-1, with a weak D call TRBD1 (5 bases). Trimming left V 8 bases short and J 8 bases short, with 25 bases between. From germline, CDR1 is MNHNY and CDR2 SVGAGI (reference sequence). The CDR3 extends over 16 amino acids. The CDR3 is CASRPLNAGLGDEQFF. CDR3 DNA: TGTGCCAGCCGCCCTTTAAACGCAGGGTTAGGGGATGAGCAGTTCTTC.

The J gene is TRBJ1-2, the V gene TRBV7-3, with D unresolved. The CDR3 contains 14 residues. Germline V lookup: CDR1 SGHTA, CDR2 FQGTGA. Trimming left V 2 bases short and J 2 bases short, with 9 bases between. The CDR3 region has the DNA TGTGCCAGCAGCTTATCGGGTAGCAACTATGGCTACACCTTC. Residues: CASSLSGSNYGYTF. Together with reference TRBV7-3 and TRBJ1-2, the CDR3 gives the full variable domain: GAGVSQTPSNKVTEKGKYVELRCDPISGHTALYWYRQSLGQGPEFLIYFQGTGAADDSGLPNDRFFAVRPEGSVSTLKIQRTERGDSAVYLCASSLSGSNYGYTFGSGTRLTVV.

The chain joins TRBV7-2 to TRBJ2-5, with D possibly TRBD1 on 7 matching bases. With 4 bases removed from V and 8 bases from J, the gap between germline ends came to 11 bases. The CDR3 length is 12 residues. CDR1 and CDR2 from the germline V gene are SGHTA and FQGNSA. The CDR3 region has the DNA TGTGCCAGCAGCTCCCAGGGGGGAACCCAGTACTTC. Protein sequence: CASSSQGGTQYF.

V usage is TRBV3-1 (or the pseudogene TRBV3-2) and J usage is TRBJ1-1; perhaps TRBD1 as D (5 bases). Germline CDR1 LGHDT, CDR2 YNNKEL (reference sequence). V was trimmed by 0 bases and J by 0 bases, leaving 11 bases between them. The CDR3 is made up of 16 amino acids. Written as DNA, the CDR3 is TGTGCCAGCAGCCAAGATCCCCTGACAGTGAACACTGAAGCTTTCTTT. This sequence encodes CASSQDPLTVNTEAFF.

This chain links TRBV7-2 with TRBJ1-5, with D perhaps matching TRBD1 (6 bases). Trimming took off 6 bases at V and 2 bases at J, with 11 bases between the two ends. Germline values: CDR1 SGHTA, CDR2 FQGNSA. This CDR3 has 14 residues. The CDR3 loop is CASRVGGGNQPQHF. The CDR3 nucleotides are TGTGCCAGCAGAGTAGGGGGGGGCAATCAGCCCCAGCATTTT.

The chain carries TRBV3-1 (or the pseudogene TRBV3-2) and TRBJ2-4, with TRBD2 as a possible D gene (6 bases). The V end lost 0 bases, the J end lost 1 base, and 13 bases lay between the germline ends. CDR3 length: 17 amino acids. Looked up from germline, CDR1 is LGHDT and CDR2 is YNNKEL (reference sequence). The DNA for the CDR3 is TGTGCCAGCAGCCAAGATCTGGCGGCGGGGGCCAAAAACATTCAGTACTTC. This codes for CASSQDLAAGAKNIQYF.

The CDR3 region is CASSSGGQWLAGANVLTF. The CDR3 bases are TGTGCCAGCAGTTCCGGGGGACAGTGGTTAGCTGGGGCCAACGTCCTGACTTTC. This rearrangement joins TRBV6-2 or TRBV6-3 to TRBJ2-6, with D possibly being TRBD1 (7 bases). The V gene lost 4 bases and the J gene lost 2 bases, with 18 bases spanning the gap. Germline CDR1 MNHEY, CDR2 SVGEGT. The CDR3 runs 18 residues.

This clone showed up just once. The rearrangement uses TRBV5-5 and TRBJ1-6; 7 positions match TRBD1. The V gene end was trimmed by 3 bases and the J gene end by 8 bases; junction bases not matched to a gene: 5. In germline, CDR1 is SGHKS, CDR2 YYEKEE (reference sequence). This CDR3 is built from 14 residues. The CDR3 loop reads CASSYSGGDSPLHF. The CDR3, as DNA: TGTGCCAGCAGCTATTCAGGGGGAGATTCACCCCTCCACTTT.

The CDR3 protein is CASSSNRGLFGNTIYF. In nucleotides, the CDR3 is TGTGCCAGCAGTTCGAACAGGGGGCTCTTTGGAAACACCATATATTTT. The chain couples TRBV7-2 to TRBJ1-3; TRBD1 agrees at 9 bases. Trimming removed 6 bases from V and 3 bases from J; junction bases left unmatched: 9. The CDR3 is 16 amino acids. Germline V gene lookup returns CDR1 SGHTA and CDR2 FQGNSA.

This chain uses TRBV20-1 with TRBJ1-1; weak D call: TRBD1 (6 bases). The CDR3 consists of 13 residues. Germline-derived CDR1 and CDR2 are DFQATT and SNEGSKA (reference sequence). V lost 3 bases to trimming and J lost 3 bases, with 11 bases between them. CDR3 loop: CSASNRDDTEAFF. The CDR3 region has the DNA TGCAGTGCTAGTAACAGGGATGACACTGAAGCTTTCTTT.

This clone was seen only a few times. This chain's CDR3 is CASSQDAATQLPYEQYF. The CDR3 bases are TGCGCCAGCAGCCAAGATGCGGCCACGCAGCTTCCCTACGAGCAGTACTTC. The chain is built from TRBV4-1 and TRBJ2-7, with D uncertain. The V and J ends lost 0 bases and 2 bases respectively, with 17 bases between them. Germline V CDR1 and CDR2: MGHRA, YSYEKL. The CDR3 is 17 residues long.